Following are 4 T cell receptor beta chains from one sample sequenced in a study of T cell responses to AZD1222 COVID-19 vaccine. The protocol was immunoSEQ multiplex PCR, while the TCRdb copy is restricted to in-frame clones and leaves out a portion. The data hold roughly 160,000 clones, with just over 90% observed a single time. Sequences were derived from peripheral blood, sampled on day 0 of MenACWY control vaccination. Receptors originate from an adult in good health.

The V and J genes are TRBV19 and TRBJ1-3; D is perhaps TRBD1 (5 bases). This CDR3 has 16 amino acids. V dropped 6 bases and J dropped 0 bases, with 15 bases sitting between them. Germline V CDR1 and CDR2: LNHDA, SQIVND (reference sequence). CDR3 region: CASSLSGTRSGNTIYF. The CDR3 DNA reads TGTGCCAGTAGCTTGAGTGGGACCCGCTCTGGAAACACCATATATTTT. Drawing the rest from reference TRBV19 and TRBJ1-3, the complete variable domain is DGGITQSPKYLFRKEGQNVTLSCEQNLNHDAMYWYRQDPGQGLRLIYYSQIVNDFQKGDIAEGYSVSREKKESFPLTVTSAQKNPTAFYLCASSLSGTRSGNTIYFGEGSWLTVV.

The sample holds one count of this clone. The chain links TRBV6-5 to TRBJ2-2; D is perhaps TRBD1 or TRBD2 (5 bases each). This CDR3 is built from 12 residues. V was clipped by 2 bases and J by 11 bases, with 9 bases between them. Per the germline V gene, CDR1 is MNHEY and CDR2 is SVGAGI. The CDR3 DNA reads as TGTGCCAGCAGTTACAAGAGGGACGAGCTGTTTTTT. It specifies CASSYKRDELFF.

The chain carries TRBV27 and TRBJ1-1; the D is unclear. The CDR3 is 13 amino acids. CDR1 and CDR2 (germline): MNHEY, SMNVEV (reference sequence). Trimming removed 0 bases from V and 8 bases from J, with 10 bases in between. CDR3: CASSLSGSPEAFF. DNA of the CDR3: TGTGCCAGCAGTTTATCCGGCTCCCCCGAAGCTTTCTTT.

This clone was detected once. This chain connects TRBV9 to TRBJ1-2; 9 bases line up with TRBD1. Germline V gene lookup returns CDR1 SGDLS and CDR2 YYNGEE. V was pared by 4 bases and J by 8 bases, with 24 bases of the junction left unmatched. The CDR3 is 19 residues long. The CDR3 protein is CASSLDPGTGIGGGMGYTF. The DNA for the CDR3 is TGTGCCAGCAGCTTAGACCCCGGGACAGGGATCGGGGGTGGGATGGGCTACACCTTC.